This T cell receptor (beta chain) derives from a study of identical twins. Comments on this clonotype: Its antigen is unknown.

Study-wide results and limits: Conclusions rested on cross-sectional statistics rather than following the same donors.

TCRdb used MiXCR to reprocess the 5' RACE reads, holding one entry per CDR3 protein. The sample contains 550,000 to 700,000 distinct CDR3 sequences, less than 25% of which appear only once. These data were also filed under a second study, of T cells expressing NK-cell markers.

The receptor was isolated from a woman between 18 and 29 years old in good health. Material for sequencing was PBMCs.

CDR3 bases: TGTGCCACCAGTGATTTGGGACGCCATACGCAGTATTTT. It translates to CATSDLGRHTQYF. The chain is built from TRBV24-1 and TRBJ2-3; D unresolved. The CDR3 loop spans 13 amino acids. In germline, CDR1 is KGHDR, CDR2 SFDVKD. V dropped 0 bases and J dropped 7 bases, with 7 bases sitting between them.